The 26 T cell receptor beta chains below come from one sample, sequenced in a study of blood T cell repertoires in COVID-19. Data came from immunoSEQ multiplex PCR; TCRdb stores just in-frame clones and leaves some out. The sample includes more than 450,000 clones, 87% of them seen just once. The sequencing input was PBMCs or T cells enriched from blood (not recorded which). Receptor source: a woman between 18 and 29 years old who had recovered from COVID-19.

This clone came up a few times. The CDR3 DNA follows: TGTGCCAGCAGCCCGCGCGCGGGGATGAATGGCTACACCTTC. It specifies CASSPRAGMNGYTF. The chain joins TRBV7-8 to TRBJ1-2, with D unclear. Germline-derived CDR1 and CDR2 are SGHVS and FQNEAQ. There are 14 residues in the CDR3. Deletions cut 5 bases from V and 6 bases from J, with 16 bases between. Based on the CDR3 plus reference TRBV7-8 and TRBJ1-2, the full variable domain is GAGVSQSPRYKVAKRGQDVALRCDPISGHVSLFWYQQALGQGPEFLTYFQNEAQLDKSGLPSDRFFAERPEGSVSTLKIQRTQQEDSAVYLCASSPRAGMNGYTFGSGTRLTVV.

The chain uses TRBV5-1 and TRBJ2-1; tentatively, D is TRBD2 (6 bases). Germline CDR1 is SGHRS and CDR2 is YFSETQ. The CDR3 spans 16 residues. V dropped 5 bases and J dropped 5 bases, with 20 bases sitting between them. CDR3 loop: CASRRLDHPGDNEQFF. The CDR3 region has the DNA TGCGCCAGCAGGCGACTAGACCATCCTGGGGACAATGAGCAGTTCTTC.

The rearrangement uses TRBV6-6 and TRBJ1-2, with 7 bases aligning to TRBD1. There are 14 residues in the CDR3. V shed 0 bases and J 8 bases; nucleotides not matched to a gene: 6. The V gene's germline CDR1 is MNHNY and CDR2 SVGAGI (reference sequence). This CDR3 reads CASSYSEGAGGYTF. The CDR3 nucleotides are TGTGCCAGCAGTTACTCGGAGGGGGCGGGCGGCTACACCTTC.

The V and J genes are TRBV5-1 and TRBJ2-7, with 10 bases identical to TRBD1. The CDR3 totals 18 residues. Germline-derived CDR1 and CDR2 are SGHRS and YFSETQ. V lost 3 bases to trimming and J lost 1 base; unmatched junction nucleotides: 13. The CDR3 coding sequence is TGCGCCAGCAGCTCGAAGCCCGGGACAGGGGAGGAGTCCTACGAGCAGTACTTC. This translates into CASSSKPGTGEESYEQYF.

This chain connects TRBV25-1 to TRBJ2-5, with 10 bases identical to TRBD2. The CDR3 covers 15 residues. V shed 5 bases and J 4 bases; nucleotides not matched to a gene: 7. Germline CDR1 is MGHDK and CDR2 is SYGVNS. The CDR3 is CASSPASGGAETQYF. In DNA, the CDR3 is TGTGCCAGCAGTCCTGCCAGCGGGGGGGCAGAGACCCAGTACTTC.

As regards this clone: The junction does not match germline at one end; this may be a read error. The chain employs TRBV3-1 (or the pseudogene TRBV3-2) and TRBJ2-5; D uncertain. CDR3 length equals 15 residues. Germline CDR1 reads LGHDT; CDR2 reads YNNKEL (reference sequence). The CDR3 here is CASGQMRRAQETQYF. Written as DNA, the CDR3 is TGTGCCAGCGGCCAGATGCGGCGCGCCCAAGAGACCCAGTACTTC.

The chain carries TRBV28 and TRBJ1-5; D unclear. The CDR3 is 16 residues long. Between the trimmed V and J ends, which lost 6 bases and 6 bases, there was a span of 21 bases. CDR1 and CDR2 (germline): MDHEN, SYDVKM. CDR3 region: CASSLTLSGMGQPQHF. The CDR3 nucleotides are TGTGCCAGCAGCCTCACCCTCTCGGGAATGGGTCAGCCCCAGCATTTT.

The chain combines TRBV6-5 with TRBJ2-1, with TRBD2 matching over 10 bases. V lost 10 bases, J lost 4 bases, and 7 bases stayed unmatched. This CDR3 is 14 amino acids long. CDR1 and CDR2 from the germline V gene are MNHEY and SVGAGI. The DNA for the CDR3 is TGTGCCACCCAAGCGGGGGGGCTTTACAATGAGCAGTTCTTC. Amino acids: CATQAGGLYNEQFF.

The gene calls are TRBV12-3 or TRBV12-4 and TRBJ1-2; D unresolved. Between the trimmed V and J ends, which lost 7 bases and 8 bases, there was a span of 17 bases. CDR3 size: 13 residues. CDR3 nucleotide sequence: TGTGCCAGCATTGATCGGGGAGGGTTAGGCTACACCTTC. Amino acid sequence: CASIDRGGLGYTF.

CDR3 bases: TGTGCCAGTAGGACAGTGTCCAGCAATCAGCCCCAGCATTTT. This translates into CASRTVSSNQPQHF. The chain has TRBV19 and TRBJ1-5, with a weak D call TRBD1 (5 bases). There are 14 residues in the CDR3. V was shortened by 6 bases and J by 1 base, with 10 bases between the two germline ends. Per the germline V gene, CDR1 is LNHDA and CDR2 is SQIVND (reference sequence). The complete variable domain, with remaining parts taken from reference TRBV19 and TRBJ1-5, reads DGGITQSPKYLFRKEGQNVTLSCEQNLNHDAMYWYRQDPGQGLRLIYYSQIVNDFQKGDIAEGYSVSREKKESFPLTVTSAQKNPTAFYLCASRTVSSNQPQHFGDGTRLSIL.

The V and J genes are TRBV5-1 and TRBJ1-2; D is perhaps TRBD1 (6 bases). There are 14 residues in the CDR3. Trimming took off 4 bases at V and 3 bases at J, with 13 bases between the two ends. The germline V gene encodes CDR1 SGHRS and CDR2 YFSETQ. The CDR3 loop is CASSPQGRDYGYTF. CDR3 bases: TGCGCCAGCAGCCCCCAGGGGCGAGACTATGGCTACACCTTC.

The chain carries TRBV11-2 and TRBJ1-3; D is ambiguous. The CDR3 runs to 14 residues. Germline V CDR1 and CDR2: SGHAT, FQNNGV. V was cut by 0 bases and J by 3 bases, with 6 bases left in between. DNA of the CDR3: TGTGCCAGCAGCTTAGAATCGGGTGGAAACACCATATATTTT. Amino acids: CASSLESGGNTIYF.

The J gene is TRBJ1-4, the V gene TRBV10-2; D unclear. The CDR3 sequence is 14 residues long. CDR1 is WSHSY and CDR2 is SAAADI in the germline V gene. Trimming took off 5 bases at V and 0 bases at J, with 7 bases between the two ends. For the CDR3, the DNA is TGCGCCAGCAGTCCGGGAGCAACTAATGAAAAACTGTTTTTT. It is translated as CASSPGATNEKLFF.

This clone was counted between two and nine times. The chain carries TRBV7-9 and TRBJ1-1; D perhaps matches TRBD1 (5 bases). Per germline, CDR1 SEHNR and CDR2 FQNEAQ (reference sequence). CDR3 size: 14 residues. V shed 11 bases and J shed 6 bases, with 22 bases lying between them. CDR3 protein: CAWGEGDAPSEAFF. For the CDR3, the DNA is TGTGCCTGGGGGGAAGGAGACGCTCCTTCTGAAGCTTTCTTT.

V gene TRBV19 combines with J gene TRBJ2-2, with D possibly being TRBD1 (6 bases). The CDR3 is 14 residues long. Germline V gene sequence: CDR1 LNHDA, CDR2 SQIVND (reference sequence). With 3 bases removed from V and 4 bases from J, the gap between germline ends came to 9 bases. CDR3 in DNA: TGTGCCAGTAGTATGGGGGCAGGCACCGGGGAGCTGTTTTTT. Translation: CASSMGAGTGELFF. Full variable domain (rest looked up from reference TRBV19 and TRBJ2-2): DGGITQSPKYLFRKEGQNVTLSCEQNLNHDAMYWYRQDPGQGLRLIYYSQIVNDFQKGDIAEGYSVSREKKESFPLTVTSAQKNPTAFYLCASSMGAGTGELFFGEGSRLTVL.

The chain links TRBV9 to TRBJ1-3; D is unresolved. There are 16 residues in the CDR3. Looked up from germline, CDR1 is SGDLS and CDR2 is YYNGEE. Trimming shortened V by 3 bases and J by 4 bases, and 17 bases separated the two germline ends. The CDR3 loop is CASSAGLPQAGNTIYF. DNA for the CDR3: TGTGCCAGCAGCGCCGGCCTGCCCCAGGCGGGAAACACCATATATTTT.

The gene calls are TRBV5-1 and TRBJ2-3; 11 bases are shared with TRBD2. Germline CDR1 reads SGHRS; CDR2 reads YFSETQ. The CDR3 loop spans 17 amino acids. V lost 6 bases and J lost 1; bases outside the gene matches: 10. The CDR3 spells CASKLAGDLSGTDTQYF. CDR3 coding DNA: TGCGCCAGCAAACTAGCGGGGGACCTCTCTGGCACAGATACGCAGTATTTT.

The chain uses TRBV12-3 or TRBV12-4 and TRBJ1-4, with TRBD1 matching over 7 bases. J was trimmed by 7 bases and V by 6 bases; bases with no gene match: 2. The CDR3 contains 12 residues. The CDR3 DNA is TGTGCCAGCAGGCAGGGGGGTGAAAAACTGTTTTTT. Protein sequence: CASRQGGEKLFF.

The chain couples TRBV9 to TRBJ1-2, with 8 bases that match TRBD1. Germline V gene data show CDR1 as SGDLS and CDR2 as YYNGEE. The CDR3 sequence is 14 residues long. V dropped 4 bases and J dropped 4; count of bases not matched to a gene: 6. CDR3 DNA sequence: TGTGCCAGCAGCCCCCAGGGGGCAAGCTATGGCTACACCTTC. This sequence encodes CASSPQGASYGYTF.

Of note for this clone: Compared with germline, one end of the junction differs, possibly owing to a read error. The rearrangement links TRBV2 to TRBJ2-4; 8 bases are a match to TRBD1. The germline gives CDR1 SNHLY, CDR2 FYNNEI. The CDR3 sequence is 11 residues long. The DNA for the CDR3 is TGTGCCAGCAGTGAAGGGACAGGGAGAGACTTC. Its translation is CASSEGTGRDF. Supplemented by reference TRBV2 and TRBJ2-4, the full variable domain reads EPEVTQTPSHQVTQMGQEVILRCVPISNHLYFYWYRQILGQKVEFLVSFYNNEISEKSEIFDDQFSVERPDGSNFTLKIRSTKLEDSAMYFCASSEGTGRDFGAGTRLSVL.

The DNA of the CDR3 is TGTGCCAGCAGTTCCCGGGGGAAGGGGAGCACTGAAGCTTTCTTT. It translates to CASSSRGKGSTEAFF. The J gene is TRBJ1-1, the V gene TRBV28, with D possibly matching TRBD1 (5 bases). The length of the CDR3 is 15 residues. Trimming cost V 4 bases and J 4 bases, with 16 bases left between them. Looked up from germline, CDR1 is MDHEN and CDR2 is SYDVKM.

The chain recombines TRBV7-9 with TRBJ2-1; D not resolved. Trimming pared 3 bases from V and 7 bases from J, leaving 7 bases between. In germline, CDR1 is SEHNR, CDR2 FQNEAQ (reference sequence). The CDR3 consists of 12 residues. The CDR3 DNA follows: TGTGCCAGCAGCTTCGGAGAGAATGAGCAGTTCTTC. This gives the protein CASSFGENEQFF.

V usage is TRBV10-2 and J usage is TRBJ2-1; TRBD2 aligns across 11 bases. The trim removed 3 bases at V and 4 bases at J, leaving 5 bases unmatched. The V gene's germline CDR1 is WSHSY and CDR2 SAAADI. The CDR3 is 16 amino acids. The CDR3, as DNA: TGCGCCAGCAGTGAACCTGGGACTAGCGGTTACAATGAGCAGTTCTTC. It translates to CASSEPGTSGYNEQFF.

J is TRBJ2-3 and V is TRBV29-1; the D gene is possibly TRBD1 (6 bases). The germline gives CDR1 SQVTM, CDR2 ANQGSEA. The V gene lost 4 bases and the J gene lost 5 bases, with 13 bases spanning the gap. The CDR3 totals 13 residues. The CDR3 DNA sequence: TGCAGCGTTGGGACAGAATACGGAGATACGCAGTATTTT. This encodes CSVGTEYGDTQYF.

This chain uses TRBV18 with TRBJ1-2; 9 nucleotides line up with TRBD1. Germline V gene sequence: CDR1 KGHSH, CDR2 LQKENI. This CDR3 has 17 amino acids. Losses at the gene ends were 3 bases for V and 7 bases for J; bases not matched to a gene: 15. Here the CDR3 DNA reads TGTGCCAGCTCACCGTGGACAGGGGAGATGGTAGGCGGTGGCTACACCTTC. Amino acids: CASSPWTGEMVGGGYTF.

This chain links TRBV7-2 with TRBJ1-1; D is ambiguous. CDR1 is SGHTA and CDR2 is FQGNSA in the germline V gene. The ends were cut back, 1 base at V and 1 base at J, with 4 bases in the middle. This CDR3 comprises 13 residues. Written as DNA, the CDR3 is TGTGCCAGCAGCTTAGTAGAGAACACTGAAGCTTTCTTT. As protein: CASSLVENTEAFF.